This TCR beta chain was captured by sequencing in a study of T cells in localized non-small cell lung cancer. A few counts support this clone. Profiling relied on immunoSEQ multiplex PCR, and the TCRdb table lists in-frame clones only, not all of them. The sample lists roughly 3,000 clones; 22% were seen once. The specimen was lung tumor tissue, collected before any cancer treatment. The sequence was obtained from a man aged 18 to 50 with stage II lung adenocarcinoma.

CDR3 amino acids: CASSHLGDTEAFF. CDR3 sequence (DNA): TGTGCCAGCAGCCACCTGGGGGACACTGAAGCTTTCTTT. The chain recombines TRBV7-8 with TRBJ1-1; tentative D call: TRBD1 (5 bases). The germline CDR1 and CDR2 sequences are SGHVS and FQNEAQ. The CDR3 length is 13 residues. V lost 5 bases, J lost 3 bases, and 10 bases lay in between.